Ten or more counts support the clone carrying this T cell receptor (beta chain). This entry belongs to a study of blood T cells in healthy people across ages. V lost 6 bases to trimming and J lost 1 base; unmatched junction nucleotides: 3. Germline V CDR1 and CDR2: SGHTA, FQGNSA. This CDR3 is 15 amino acids long. With a J-beta primer mix and a sample-barcoded 5' primer, a second PCR ran about 6 to 11 cycles. TCRdb redid the calling of the 5' RACE reads with MiXCR, one entry per CDR3 protein. This sample has hundreds of thousands of distinct CDR3 sequences; about 61% occur once, and the top ten carry about a quarter. Per-sample yields of isolated PBMCs were at least 6 million.

The gene calls are TRBV7-2 and TRBJ2-2; 9 nucleotides line up with TRBD1. Sequencing used blood. This receptor was taken from a man aged 35-49 years in good health. The CDR3 DNA is TGTGCCAGCAGGGCGGGACAGGGGAACACCGGGGAGCTGTTTTTT. Amino acids: CASRAGQGNTGELFF.